The 5 T cell receptor beta chains given below trace back to one sample, sequenced in a study of T cells in severe cutaneous drug reactions. Carbamazepine had induced Stevens-Johnson syndrome or toxic epidermal necrolysis in the sequenced donors. The iRepertoire multiplex PCR system with TCR subtype-specific primers built both bulk and single-cell libraries. TCRdb re-called the multiplex PCR reads and catalogs CDR3 proteins one per entry, DNA excluded. The listing records about 2,000 distinct CDR3 sequences. The sample comprised PBMCs. The source of these receptors is a human donor with Stevens-Johnson syndrome, a severe cutaneous drug reaction.

This clonotype registers medium-sized by frequency. The chain links TRBV5-1 to TRBJ2-1. Looked up from germline, CDR1 is SGHRS and CDR2 is YFSETQ. The CDR3 is made up of 15 amino acids. CDR3 sequence reads: CASSLSASSYNEQFF.

This clonotype registers medium-sized by frequency. This chain links TRBV7-9 with TRBJ1-1; as DNA is missing, the TRBD1 call by TCRdb cannot be tested. There are 15 residues in the CDR3. The V gene's germline CDR1 is SEHNR and CDR2 FQNEAQ (reference sequence). CDR3: CASSSRDSLNTEAFF.

This clonotype is labeled medium-sized (0.01 to 0.1%) based on frequency. The chain uses TRBV10-3 and TRBJ1-4; TCRdb gives TRBD1 as the D gene, but with no DNA this cannot be confirmed. CDR1 is ENHRY, CDR2 SYGVKD, per germline. The CDR3 has 16 amino acids. The CDR3 loop is CAISEAQQGINEKLFF.

According to its frequency, this clonotype is medium-sized. The chain links TRBV19 to TRBJ2-2; TCRdb reports TRBD1, a call that lacks DNA to check it against. There are 15 residues in the CDR3. The germline gives CDR1 LNHDA, CDR2 SQIVND (reference sequence). CDR3 amino acids: CASARGASLFGELFF.

V and J are TRBV29-1 and TRBJ2-7; without DNA, the TCRdb call of TRBD1 cannot be checked. The CDR3 runs 12 residues. Germline V CDR1 and CDR2: SQVTM, ANQGSEA. The CDR3 sequence is CSINQGSYEQYF.